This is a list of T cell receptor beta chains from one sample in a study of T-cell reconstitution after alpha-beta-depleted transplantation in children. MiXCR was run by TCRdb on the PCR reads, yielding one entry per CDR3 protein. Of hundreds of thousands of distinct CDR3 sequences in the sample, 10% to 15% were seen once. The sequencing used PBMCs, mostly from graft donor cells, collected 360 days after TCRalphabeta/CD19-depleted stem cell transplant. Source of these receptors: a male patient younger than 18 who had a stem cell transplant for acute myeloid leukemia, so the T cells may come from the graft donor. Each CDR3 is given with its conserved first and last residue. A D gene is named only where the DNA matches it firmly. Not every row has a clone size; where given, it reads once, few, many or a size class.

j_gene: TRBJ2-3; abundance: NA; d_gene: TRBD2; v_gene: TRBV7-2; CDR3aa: CASSLATLAGESTDTQYF; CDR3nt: TGTGCCAGCAGCTTAGCCACCCTAGCGGGGGAGAGCACAGATACGCAGTATTTT
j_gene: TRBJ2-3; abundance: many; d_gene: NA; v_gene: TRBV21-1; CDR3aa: CASSKGRLENTQYF; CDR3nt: TGTGCCAGCAGCAAAGGGCGCCTGGAAAATACGCAGTATTTT
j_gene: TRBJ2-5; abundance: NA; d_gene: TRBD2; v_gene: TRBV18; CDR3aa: CASSLSTSGLPGETQYF; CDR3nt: TGTGCCAGCTCTCTATCGACTAGCGGGCTCCCTGGAGAGACCCAGTACTTC
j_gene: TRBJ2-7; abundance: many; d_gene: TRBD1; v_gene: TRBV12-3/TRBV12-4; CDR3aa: CASSLMRTGGFEQYF; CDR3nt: TGTGCCAGCAGTTTAATGAGGACAGGGGGTTTTGAGCAGTACTTC
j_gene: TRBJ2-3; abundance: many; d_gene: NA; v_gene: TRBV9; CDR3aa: CASSHTLDTQYF; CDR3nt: TGTGCCAGCAGCCACACGTTAGATACGCAGTATTTT
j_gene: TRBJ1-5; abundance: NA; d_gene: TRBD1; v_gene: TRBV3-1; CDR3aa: CASSPGQAFSDQPQHF; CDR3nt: TGTGCCAGCAGCCCGGGACAGGCGTTTAGCGATCAGCCCCAGCATTTT
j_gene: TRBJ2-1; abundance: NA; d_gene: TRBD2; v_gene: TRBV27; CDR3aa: CASSLLGLAGVNEQFF; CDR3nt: TGTGCCAGCAGTTTACTCGGACTAGCGGGAGTGAATGAGCAGTTCTTC
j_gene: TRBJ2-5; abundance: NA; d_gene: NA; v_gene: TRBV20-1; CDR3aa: CSARSEGGVWETQYF; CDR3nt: TGCAGTGCTAGGTCGGAGGGCGGCGTTTGGGAGACCCAGTACTTC
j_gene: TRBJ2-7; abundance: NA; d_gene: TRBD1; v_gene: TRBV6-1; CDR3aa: CASSRDRGQIYEQYF; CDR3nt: TGTGCCAGCAGTAGAGACAGGGGGCAAATCTACGAGCAGTACTTC
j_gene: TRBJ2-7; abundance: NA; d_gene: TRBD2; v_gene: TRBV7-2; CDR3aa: CASSLGPSGGGEQYF; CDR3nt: TGTGCCAGCAGCTTAGGCCCTAGCGGGGGAGGCGAGCAGTACTTC
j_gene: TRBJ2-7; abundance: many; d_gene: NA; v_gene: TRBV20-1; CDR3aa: CSAIRSKLAYEQYF; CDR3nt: TGCAGTGCTATTCGTAGCAAACTGGCCTACGAGCAGTACTTC
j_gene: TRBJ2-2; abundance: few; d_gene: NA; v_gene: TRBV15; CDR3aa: CATSRDRGLNTGELFF; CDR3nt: TGTGCCACCAGCAGAGACAGGGGCCTGAACACCGGGGAGCTGTTTTTT
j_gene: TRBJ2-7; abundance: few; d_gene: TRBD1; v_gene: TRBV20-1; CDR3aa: CSAAGQGPTYEQYF; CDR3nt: TGCAGTGCTGCCGGACAGGGCCCCACCTACGAGCAGTACTTC
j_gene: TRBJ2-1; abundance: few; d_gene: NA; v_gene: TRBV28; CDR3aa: CATPAGPGYNEQFF; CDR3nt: TGTGCCACCCCGGCAGGGCCCGGATACAATGAGCAGTTCTTC
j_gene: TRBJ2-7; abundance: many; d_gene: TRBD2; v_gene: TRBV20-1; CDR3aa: CSARVGTSGPYEQYF; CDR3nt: TGCAGTGCTAGAGTCGGGACTAGCGGACCCTACGAGCAGTACTTC
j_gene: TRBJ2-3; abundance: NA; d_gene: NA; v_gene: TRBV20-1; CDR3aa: CSARDHDGSWTDTQYF; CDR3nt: TGCAGTGCTAGAGATCACGACGGGAGCTGGACAGATACGCAGTATTTT
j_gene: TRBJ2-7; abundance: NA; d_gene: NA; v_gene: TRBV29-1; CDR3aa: CSVGATLYEQYF; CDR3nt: TGCAGCGTGGGGGCGACCCTCTACGAGCAGTACTTC
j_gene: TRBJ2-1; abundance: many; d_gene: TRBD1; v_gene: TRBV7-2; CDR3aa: CASSSRTGHEQFF; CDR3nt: TGTGCCAGCAGCTCCCGGACAGGGCACGAGCAGTTCTTC
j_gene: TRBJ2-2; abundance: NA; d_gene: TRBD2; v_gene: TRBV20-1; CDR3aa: CSARERLAGPLGELFF; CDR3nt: TGCAGTGCTAGAGAAAGACTAGCGGGGCCCCTCGGGGAGCTGTTTTTT
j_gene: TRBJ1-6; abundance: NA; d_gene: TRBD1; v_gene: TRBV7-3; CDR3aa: CASSSSGQYNSPLHF; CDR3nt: TGTGCCAGCAGTTCCTCGGGACAGTATAATTCACCCCTCCACTTT
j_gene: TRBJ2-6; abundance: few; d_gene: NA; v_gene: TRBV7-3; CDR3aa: CASSFYTGISGANVLTF; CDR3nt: TGTGCCAGCAGCTTTTACACAGGGATCTCTGGGGCCAACGTCCTGACTTTC
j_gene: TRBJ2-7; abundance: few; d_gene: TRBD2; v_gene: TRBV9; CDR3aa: CASSKLAGGDEQYF; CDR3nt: TGTGCCAGCAGCAAACTAGCGGGAGGAGACGAGCAGTACTTC
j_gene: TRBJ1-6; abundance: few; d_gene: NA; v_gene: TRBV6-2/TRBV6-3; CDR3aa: CASSYRTANSPLHF; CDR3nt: TGTGCCAGCAGTTACCGGACGGCTAATTCACCCCTCCACTTT
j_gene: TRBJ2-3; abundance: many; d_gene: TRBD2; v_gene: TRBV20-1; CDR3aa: CSAAGDRTDTQYF; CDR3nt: TGCAGTGCAGCGGGAGATCGAACAGATACGCAGTATTTT
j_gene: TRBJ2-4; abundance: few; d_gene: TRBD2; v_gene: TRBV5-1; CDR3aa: CASSLAGTSLPRAKNIQYF; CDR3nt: TGCGCCAGCAGCTTGGCCGGGACTAGCCTTCCTAGGGCCAAAAACATTCAGTACTTC
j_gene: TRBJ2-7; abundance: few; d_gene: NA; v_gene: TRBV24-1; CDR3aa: CATSDQGPTRGQYF; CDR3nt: TGTGCCACCAGTGACCAGGGACCGACAAGAGGGCAGTACTTC
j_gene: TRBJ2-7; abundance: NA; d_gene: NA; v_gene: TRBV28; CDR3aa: CASTGGTVSYEQYF; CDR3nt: TGTGCCAGCACCGGGGGGACAGTCTCCTACGAGCAGTACTTC
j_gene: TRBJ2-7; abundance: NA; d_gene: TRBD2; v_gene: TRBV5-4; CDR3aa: CASSLAPSSGSRYEQYF; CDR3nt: TGTGCCAGCAGCTTGGCCCCCTCTAGCGGGAGTAGGTACGAGCAGTACTTC
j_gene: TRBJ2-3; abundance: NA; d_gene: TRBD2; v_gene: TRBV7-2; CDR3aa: CASSWRLAGEGDTQYF; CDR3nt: TGTGCCAGCAGCTGGAGACTAGCGGGAGAAGGAGATACGCAGTATTTT